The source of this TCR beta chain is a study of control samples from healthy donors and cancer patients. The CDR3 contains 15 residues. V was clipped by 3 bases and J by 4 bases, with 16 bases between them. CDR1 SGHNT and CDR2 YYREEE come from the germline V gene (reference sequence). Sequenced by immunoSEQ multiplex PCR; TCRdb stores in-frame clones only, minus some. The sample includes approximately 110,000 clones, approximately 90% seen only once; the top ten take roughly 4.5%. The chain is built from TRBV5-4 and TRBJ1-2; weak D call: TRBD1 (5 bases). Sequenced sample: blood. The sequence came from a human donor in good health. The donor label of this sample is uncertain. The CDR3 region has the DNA TGTGCCAGCAGCTCTCTCTCGAAGACAGTCTATGGCTACACCTTC. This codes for CASSSLSKTVYGYTF. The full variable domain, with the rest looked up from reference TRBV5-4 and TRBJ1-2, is ETGVTQSPTHLIKTRGQQVTLRCSSQSGHNTVSWYQQALGQGPQFIFQYYREEENGRGNFPPRFSGLQFPNYSSELNVNALELDDSALYLCASSSLSKTVYGYTFGSGTRLTVV.